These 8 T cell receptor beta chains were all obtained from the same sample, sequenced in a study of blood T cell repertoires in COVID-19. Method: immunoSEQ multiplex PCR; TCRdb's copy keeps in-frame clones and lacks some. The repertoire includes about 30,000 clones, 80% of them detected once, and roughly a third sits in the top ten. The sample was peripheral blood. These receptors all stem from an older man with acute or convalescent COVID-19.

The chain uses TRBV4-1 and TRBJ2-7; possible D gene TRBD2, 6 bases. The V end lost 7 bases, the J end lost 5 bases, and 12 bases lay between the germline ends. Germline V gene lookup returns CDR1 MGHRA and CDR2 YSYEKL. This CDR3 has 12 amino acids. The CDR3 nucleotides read TGCGCCAGCATAGGCAGGGAGGACGAGCAGTACTTC. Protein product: CASIGREDEQYF.

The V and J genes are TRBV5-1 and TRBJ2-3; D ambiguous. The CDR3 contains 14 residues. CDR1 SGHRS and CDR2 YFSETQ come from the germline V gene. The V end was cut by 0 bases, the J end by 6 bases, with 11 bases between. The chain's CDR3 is CASSLGFSQDTQYF. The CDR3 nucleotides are TGCGCCAGCAGCTTGGGTTTTAGCCAGGATACGCAGTATTTT.

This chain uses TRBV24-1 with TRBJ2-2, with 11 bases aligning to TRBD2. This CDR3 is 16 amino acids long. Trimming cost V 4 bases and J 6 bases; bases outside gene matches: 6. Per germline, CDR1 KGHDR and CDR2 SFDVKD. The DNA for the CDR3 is TGTGCCACCAGTGACGCCACTAGCGGGAGATCCGGGGAGCTGTTTTTT. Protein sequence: CATSDATSGRSGELFF.

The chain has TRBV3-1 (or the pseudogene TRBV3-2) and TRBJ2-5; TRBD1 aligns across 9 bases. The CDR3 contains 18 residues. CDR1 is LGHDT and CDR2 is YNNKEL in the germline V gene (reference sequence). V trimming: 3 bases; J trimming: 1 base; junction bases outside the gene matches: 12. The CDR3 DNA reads TGTGCCAGCAGCCACCTATTCCGGGACAGGGTCGGCCAAGAGACCCAGTACTTC. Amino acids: CASSHLFRDRVGQETQYF.

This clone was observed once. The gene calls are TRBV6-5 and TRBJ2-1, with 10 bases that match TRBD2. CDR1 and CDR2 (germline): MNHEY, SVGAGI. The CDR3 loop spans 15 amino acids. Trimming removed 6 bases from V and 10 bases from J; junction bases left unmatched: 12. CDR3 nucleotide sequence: TGTGCCAGCAGCGCGACGGAGCGGGGGGGAAGGGAGCAGTTCTTC. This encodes CASSATERGGREQFF.

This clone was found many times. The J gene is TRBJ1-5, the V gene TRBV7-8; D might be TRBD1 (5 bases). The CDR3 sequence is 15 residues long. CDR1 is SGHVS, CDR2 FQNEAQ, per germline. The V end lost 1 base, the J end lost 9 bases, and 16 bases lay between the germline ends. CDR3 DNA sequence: TGTGCCAGCAGCTTAGGTCAGGGCTCTAGTTTGCCCCAGCATTTT. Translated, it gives CASSLGQGSSLPQHF.

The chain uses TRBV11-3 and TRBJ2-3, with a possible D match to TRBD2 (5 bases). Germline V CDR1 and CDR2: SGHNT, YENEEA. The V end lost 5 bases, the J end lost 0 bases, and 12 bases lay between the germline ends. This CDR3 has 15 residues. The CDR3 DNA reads TGTGCCAGCAGCCCCAACGGGGTAAGCACAGATACGCAGTATTTT. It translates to CASSPNGVSTDTQYF.

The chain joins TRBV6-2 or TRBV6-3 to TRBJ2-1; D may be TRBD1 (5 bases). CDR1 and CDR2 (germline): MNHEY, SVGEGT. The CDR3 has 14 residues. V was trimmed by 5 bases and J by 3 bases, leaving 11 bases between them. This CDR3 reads CASSTGLGYNEQFF. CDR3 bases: TGTGCCAGCAGTACAGGTCTGGGCTACAATGAGCAGTTCTTC.